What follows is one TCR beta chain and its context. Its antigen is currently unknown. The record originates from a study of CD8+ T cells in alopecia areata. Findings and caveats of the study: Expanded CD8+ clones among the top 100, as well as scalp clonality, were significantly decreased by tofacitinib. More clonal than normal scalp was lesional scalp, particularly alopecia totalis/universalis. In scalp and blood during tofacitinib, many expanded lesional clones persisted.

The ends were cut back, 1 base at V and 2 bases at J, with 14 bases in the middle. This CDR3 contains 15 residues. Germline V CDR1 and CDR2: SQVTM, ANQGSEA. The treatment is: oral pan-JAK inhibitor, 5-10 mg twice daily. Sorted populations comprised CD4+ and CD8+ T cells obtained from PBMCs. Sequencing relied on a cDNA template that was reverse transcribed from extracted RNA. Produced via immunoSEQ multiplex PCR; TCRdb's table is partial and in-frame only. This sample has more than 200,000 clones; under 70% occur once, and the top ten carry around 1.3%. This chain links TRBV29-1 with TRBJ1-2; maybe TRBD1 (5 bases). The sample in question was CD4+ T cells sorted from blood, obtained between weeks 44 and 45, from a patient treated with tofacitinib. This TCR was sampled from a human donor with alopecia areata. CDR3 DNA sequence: TGCAGCGTTGAAGGGCGGCGGGACGGGAACTATGGCTACACCTTC. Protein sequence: CSVEGRRDGNYGYTF.